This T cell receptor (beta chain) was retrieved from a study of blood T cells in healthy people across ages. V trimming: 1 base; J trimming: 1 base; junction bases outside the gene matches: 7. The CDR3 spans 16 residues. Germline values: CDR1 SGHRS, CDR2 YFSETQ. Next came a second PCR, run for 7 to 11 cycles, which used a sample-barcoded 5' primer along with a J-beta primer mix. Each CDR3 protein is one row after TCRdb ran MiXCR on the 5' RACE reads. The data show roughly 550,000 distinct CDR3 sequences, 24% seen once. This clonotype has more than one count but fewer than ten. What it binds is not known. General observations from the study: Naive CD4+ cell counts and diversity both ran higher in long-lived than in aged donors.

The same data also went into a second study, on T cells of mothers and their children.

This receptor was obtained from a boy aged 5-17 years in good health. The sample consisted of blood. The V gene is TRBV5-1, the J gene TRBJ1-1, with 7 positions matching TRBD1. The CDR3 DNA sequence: TGCGCCAGCAGCTTGAAAACAGGGGCGGGGAACACTGAAGCTTTCTTT. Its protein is CASSLKTGAGNTEAFF.